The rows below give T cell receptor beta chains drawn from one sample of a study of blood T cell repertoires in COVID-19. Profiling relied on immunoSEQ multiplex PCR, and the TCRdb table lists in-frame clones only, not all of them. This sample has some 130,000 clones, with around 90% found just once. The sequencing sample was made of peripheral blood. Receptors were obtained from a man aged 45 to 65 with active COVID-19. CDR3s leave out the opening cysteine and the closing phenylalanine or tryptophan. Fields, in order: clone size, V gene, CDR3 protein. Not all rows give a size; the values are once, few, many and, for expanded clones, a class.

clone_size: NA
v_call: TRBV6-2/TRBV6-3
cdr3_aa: ASSYSTSGGYEQY

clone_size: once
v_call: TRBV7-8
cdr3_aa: ASSSQIQGTPYNEQF

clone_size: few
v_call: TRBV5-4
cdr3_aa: ASSLSPGTEAF

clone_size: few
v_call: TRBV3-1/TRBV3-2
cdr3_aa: ASSQDPQGGISYEQY

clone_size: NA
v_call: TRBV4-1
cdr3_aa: ASSQDSRGTHTDTQY

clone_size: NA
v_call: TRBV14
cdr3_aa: ASSQRRTGETQY

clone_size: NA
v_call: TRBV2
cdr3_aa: ASRQGQGQHGYT

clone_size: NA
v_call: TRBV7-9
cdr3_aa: ASSLAEGQGTTGELF

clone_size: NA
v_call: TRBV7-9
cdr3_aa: ASSLASSGGYT

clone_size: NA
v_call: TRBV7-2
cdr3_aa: ASSLWGLRGQF

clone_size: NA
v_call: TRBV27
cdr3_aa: ASSSRLASTDTQY